This TCR beta chain was captured by sequencing in a study of blood T cells in healthy people across ages. V lost 2 bases to trimming and J lost 6 bases; unmatched junction nucleotides: 3. This CDR3 is built from 14 residues. The germline CDR1 and CDR2 sequences are SGHKS and YYEKEE (reference sequence). For the second PCR, which ran for about 6 to 11 cycles, a sample-barcoded 5' primer and a J-beta primer mix were used. TCRdb analysed the 5' RACE reads with MiXCR anew, one entry per CDR3 protein. Seen here are 550,000 to 650,000 distinct CDR3 sequences, about 30% observed once, and the top ten hold approximately 14%. This clonotype appeared a few times.

Sequencing was carried out using blood. The TCR sequence derives from a woman aged 80 or over in good health. The gene calls are TRBV5-5 and TRBJ1-4; 8 bases align to TRBD1. The DNA of the CDR3 is TGTGCCAGCAGCTTTGCGGGACAGGATGAAAAACTGTTTTTT. This sequence encodes CASSFAGQDEKLFF.